The T cell receptor beta chain described here comes from a study of cytomegalovirus exposure and HLA in healthy donors. The CDR3 is 14 amino acids. Trimming pared 2 bases from V and 2 bases from J, leaving 10 bases between. Germline V gene lookup returns CDR1 MNHNS and CDR2 SASEGT. These donors were members of the roughly 110-subject validation cohort, a group separate from the approximately 670-subject first cohort. TCRdb's table, derived via immunoSEQ multiplex PCR, lists solely in-frame clones and lacks some. The data contain around 160,000 clones, about 90% of them singletons. Concerning this clone itself: The antigen is not known.

Study-wide results and caveats: According to reports, the classifier identified cytomegalovirus status with high specificity and sensitivity. The CMV antigen specificity of three CMV-associated chains was confirmed through in vitro analysis.

This TCR derives from a woman between 18 and 29 years old in good health and CMV-seropositive. The gene calls are TRBV6-1 and TRBJ2-7; D possibly corresponds to TRBD1 (6 bases). The sample consisted of PBMCs. This CDR3 is CASSEYPGAYEQYF. The DNA of the CDR3 is TGTGCCAGCAGTGAATATCCAGGGGCCTACGAGCAGTACTTC.